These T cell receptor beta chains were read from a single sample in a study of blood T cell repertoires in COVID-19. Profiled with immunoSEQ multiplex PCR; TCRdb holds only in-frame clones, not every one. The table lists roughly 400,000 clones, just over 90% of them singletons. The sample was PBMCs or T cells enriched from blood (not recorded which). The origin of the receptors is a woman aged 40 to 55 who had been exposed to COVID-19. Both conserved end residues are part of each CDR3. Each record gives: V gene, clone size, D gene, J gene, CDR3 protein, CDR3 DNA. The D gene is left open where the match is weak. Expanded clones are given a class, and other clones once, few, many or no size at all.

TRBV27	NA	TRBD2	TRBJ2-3	CASSLTRLAVSTDTQYF	TGTGCCAGCAGTTTAACGAGACTAGCGGTCTCCACAGATACGCAGTATTTT
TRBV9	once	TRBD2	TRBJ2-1	CASSTRTSGGSYNEQFF	TGTGCCAGCAGCACCCGGACTAGCGGAGGCTCCTACAATGAGCAGTTCTTC
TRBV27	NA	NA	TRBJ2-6	CASSPGQLPTGANVLTF	TGTGCCAGCAGTCCCGGACAGCTTCCGACCGGGGCCAACGTCCTGACTTTC
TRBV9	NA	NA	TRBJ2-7	CASSVEGGPAYEQYF	TGTGCCAGCAGCGTAGAGGGCGGGCCCGCCTACGAGCAGTACTTC
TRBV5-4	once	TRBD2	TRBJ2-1	CASSPGLAGGEYNEQFF	TGTGCCAGCAGCCCCGGACTAGCGGGAGGGGAGTACAATGAGCAGTTCTTC
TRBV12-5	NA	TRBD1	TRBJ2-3	CASGVGQVDTDTQYF	TGTGCTAGTGGTGTGGGACAGGTGGACACAGATACGCAGTATTTT
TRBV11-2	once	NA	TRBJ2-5	CASSLGTVGQETQYF	TGTGCCAGCAGCTTAGGGACAGTGGGCCAAGAGACCCAGTACTTC
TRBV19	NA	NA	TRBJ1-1	CASSIRWGQSEAFF	TGTGCCAGTAGTATTAGGTGGGGGCAGAGTGAAGCTTTCTTT
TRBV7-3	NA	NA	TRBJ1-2	CASSLSGGASEGYTF	TGTGCCAGCAGCCTCTCCGGGGGGGCAAGTGAGGGCTACACCTTC
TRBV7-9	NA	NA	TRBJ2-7	CASSVRDYEQYF	TGTGCCAGCAGCGTCCGGGACTACGAGCAGTACTTC
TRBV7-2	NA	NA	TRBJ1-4	CASSLSGFREKLFF	TGTGCCAGCAGCTTATCAGGGTTTCGAGAAAAACTGTTTTTT
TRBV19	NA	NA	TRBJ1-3	CASRPTGTSGNTIYF	TGTGCCAGTAGGCCTACAGGGACCTCTGGAAACACCATATATTTT
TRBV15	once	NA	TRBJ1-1	CATSRPGGGRGNTEAFF	TGTGCCACCAGCAGACCCGGAGGAGGGCGGGGGAACACTGAAGCTTTCTTT
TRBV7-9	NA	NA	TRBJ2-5	CASSPHGQKETQYF	TGTGCCAGCAGCCCTCACGGACAGAAAGAGACCCAGTACTTC
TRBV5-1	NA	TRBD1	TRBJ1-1	CASSPGTGVNEAFF	TGCGCCAGCAGTCCCGGGACAGGGGTAAATGAAGCTTTCTTT
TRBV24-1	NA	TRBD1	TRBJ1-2	CATSDSLTGGDYGYTF	TGTGCCACCAGTGATTCACTAACAGGGGGCGACTATGGCTACACCTTC
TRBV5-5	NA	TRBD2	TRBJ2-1	CASSLKGLANNEQFF	TGTGCCAGCAGCCTTAAGGGACTAGCTAACAATGAGCAGTTCTTC
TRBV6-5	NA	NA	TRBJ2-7	CASSYSTRGPSYEQYF	TGTGCCAGCAGTTACTCTACGCGGGGGCCCTCTTACGAGCAGTACTTC
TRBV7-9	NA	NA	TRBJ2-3	CASSLSGGNTDTQYF	TGTGCCAGCAGCTTATCTGGAGGGAACACAGATACGCAGTATTTT
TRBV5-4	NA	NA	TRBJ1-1	CASSLGGRVTEAFF	TGTGCCAGCAGCTTGGGGGGCAGGGTGACTGAAGCTTTCTTT
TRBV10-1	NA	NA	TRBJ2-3	CASSESNGRGTDTQYF	TGCGCCAGCAGTGAGTCGAACGGGAGAGGCACAGATACGCAGTATTTT
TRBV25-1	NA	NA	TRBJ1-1	CASSELGGTEAFF	TGTGCCAGCAGTGAATTGGGGGGCACTGAAGCTTTCTTT
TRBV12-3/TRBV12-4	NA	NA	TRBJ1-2	CASSGSRGGYTF	TGTGCCAGCAGTGGCTCTAGAGGCGGCTACACCTTC
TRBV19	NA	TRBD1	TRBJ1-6	CASNLRDREYSPLHF	TGTGCCAGTAATCTGAGGGACAGGGAATATTCACCCCTCCACTTT
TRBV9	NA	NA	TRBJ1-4	CASSPGGGAMGTKLFF	TGTGCCAGCAGCCCGGGAGGGGGGGCGATGGGTACGAAACTGTTTTTT
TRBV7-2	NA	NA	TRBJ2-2	CASSPPSGELFF	TGTGCCAGCAGCCCCCCGAGCGGGGAGCTGTTTTTT